This T cell receptor (beta chain) was recovered during a study of CD8 T cells in Susac syndrome. The germline CDR1 and CDR2 sequences are MNHEY and SMNVEV (reference sequence). Trimming cost V 5 bases and J 4 bases; bases outside gene matches: 10. The CDR3 extends over 16 amino acids. Sequencing targeted TCR beta in blood CD8+ and CD4+ T cells. The multiple sclerosis controls were treatment-naive patients with relapsing-remitting disease that was stable or active. While CD8+ and CD4+ T cells were isolated negatively, TEMRA cells were enriched by FACS. Random-hexamer reverse transcription was applied to about 0.5 to 1 ug RNA. An immunoSEQ multiplex PCR generated amplified TCR beta CDR3 products spanning 54 Vbeta and 13 Jbeta. One entry per CDR3 protein results from TCRdb running MiXCR on the immunoSEQ multiplex PCR reads. The profile shows about 280,000 distinct CDR3 sequences, approximately 81% of them singletons.

Sequencing used CD8+ T cells from PBMCs. The chain links TRBV27 to TRBJ1-5; TRBD1 matches at 8 bases. This TCR came from a human donor with multiple sclerosis. The DNA for the CDR3 is TGTGCCAGCAGTCCTTCGACAGGGGATGTAAATCAGCCCCAGCATTTT. It specifies CASSPSTGDVNQPQHF.